This T cell receptor beta chain was recovered during a study of blood T cells in healthy people across ages. Findings and limits, study-wide: Diversity was estimated from one million T cells, and these estimates were considered underestimates. Expanded clonotype shifts may have been confounded, as the donors had an unknown CMV status.

The second PCR ran about 6 to 12 cycles with a sample-barcoded 5' primer and J-beta primers. Using its own MiXCR run on the 5' RACE reads, TCRdb lists one record per CDR3 protein. The table lists around 1.7 million distinct CDR3 sequences, 28% of them singletons. With respect to this clonotype: Its matching antigen is unknown.

From germline, CDR1 is MNHEY and CDR2 SMNVEV (reference sequence). With 4 bases removed from V and 7 bases from J, the gap between germline ends came to 16 bases. This CDR3 is 14 amino acids long. The chain employs TRBV27 and TRBJ1-2, with D unresolved. Input material: blood. The source of this sequence is a woman aged 25-40 years in good health. In DNA, the CDR3 is TGTGCCAGCAGTTCCGGGCCCTCGGTTCGTGGCTACACCTTC. It is translated as CASSSGPSVRGYTF.